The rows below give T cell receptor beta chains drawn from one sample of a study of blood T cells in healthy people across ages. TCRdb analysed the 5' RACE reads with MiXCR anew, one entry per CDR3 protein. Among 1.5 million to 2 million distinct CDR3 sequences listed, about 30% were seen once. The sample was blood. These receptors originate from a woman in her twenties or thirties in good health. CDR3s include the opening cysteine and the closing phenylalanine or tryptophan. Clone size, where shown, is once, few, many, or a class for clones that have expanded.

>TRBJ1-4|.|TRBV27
CASSPGAWEKLFF
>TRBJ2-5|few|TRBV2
CASTAGVETQYF
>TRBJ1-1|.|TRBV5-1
CASSGDISRGNTEAFF
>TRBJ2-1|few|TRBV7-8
CASSWRQGSGAYNEQFF
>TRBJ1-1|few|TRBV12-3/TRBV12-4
CASTMGRVTEAFF
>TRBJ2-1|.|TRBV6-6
CASSLPPAETNNEQFF
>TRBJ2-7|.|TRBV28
CASSRNFEQYF
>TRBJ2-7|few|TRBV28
CASSLFGYNYEQYF
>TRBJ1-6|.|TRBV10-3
CTISSQGAGYNSPLHF
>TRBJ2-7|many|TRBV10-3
CAISESNNYEQYF
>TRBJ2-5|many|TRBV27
CASSLRGIQETQYF
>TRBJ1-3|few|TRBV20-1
CSAPSPRSSGNTIYF
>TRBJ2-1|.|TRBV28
CASSLGQTGPETQFF
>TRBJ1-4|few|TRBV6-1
CASSVSGTGGEKLFF
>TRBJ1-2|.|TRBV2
CASSTTGSGGYTF
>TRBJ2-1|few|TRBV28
CASSPRTTDGEQFF
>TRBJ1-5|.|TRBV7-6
CASSSSRYPPQHF
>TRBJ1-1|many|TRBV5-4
CASSFDRNTEAFF
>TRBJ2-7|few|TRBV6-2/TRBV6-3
CASSSRDSAFFYEQYF
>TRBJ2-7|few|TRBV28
CASSSPHAKSYEQYF
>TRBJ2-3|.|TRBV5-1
CASSSPPGLARDTQYF
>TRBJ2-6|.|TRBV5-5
CASSLRISGANVLTF
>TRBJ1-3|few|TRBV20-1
CSARDTLMSSGNTIYF
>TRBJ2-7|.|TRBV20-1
CSATRGDREIYEQYF
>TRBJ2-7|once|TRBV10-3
CAISEYGDSYEQYF
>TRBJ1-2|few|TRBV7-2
CASSLDRGRMGYTF
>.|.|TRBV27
CASRRHDRTQYF
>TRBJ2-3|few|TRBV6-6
CASSPRHGTGLADTQYF
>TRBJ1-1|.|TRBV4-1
CASSQGYRNTEAFF
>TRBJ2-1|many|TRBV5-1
CASSPGWLADYNEQFF
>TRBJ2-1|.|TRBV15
CATSRDPGREQFF
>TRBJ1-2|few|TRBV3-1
CASSQIRYRDRGGYGYTF
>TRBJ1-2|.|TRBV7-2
CASSLGQGVTYGYTF
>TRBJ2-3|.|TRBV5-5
CASSLTTLGDTQYF
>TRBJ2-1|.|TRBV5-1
CASRNPGQGANEQFF